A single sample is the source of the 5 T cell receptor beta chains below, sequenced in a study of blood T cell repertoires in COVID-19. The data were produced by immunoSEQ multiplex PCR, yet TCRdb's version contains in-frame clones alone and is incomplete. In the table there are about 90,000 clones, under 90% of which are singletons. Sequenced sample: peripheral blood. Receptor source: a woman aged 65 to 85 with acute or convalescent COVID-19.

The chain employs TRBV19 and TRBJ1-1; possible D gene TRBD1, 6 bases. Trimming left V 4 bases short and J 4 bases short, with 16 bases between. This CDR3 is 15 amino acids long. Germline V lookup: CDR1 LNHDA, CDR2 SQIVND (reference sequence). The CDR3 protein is CASSTLGGGATEAFF. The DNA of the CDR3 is TGTGCCAGTAGTACCCTAGGGGGGGGCGCCACTGAAGCTTTCTTT.

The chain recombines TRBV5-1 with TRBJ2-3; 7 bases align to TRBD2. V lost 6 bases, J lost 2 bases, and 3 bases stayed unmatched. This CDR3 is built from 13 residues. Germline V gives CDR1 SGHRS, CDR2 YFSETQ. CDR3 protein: CASKAGVTDTQYF. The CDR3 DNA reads TGCGCCAGCAAGGCGGGAGTCACAGATACGCAGTATTTT.

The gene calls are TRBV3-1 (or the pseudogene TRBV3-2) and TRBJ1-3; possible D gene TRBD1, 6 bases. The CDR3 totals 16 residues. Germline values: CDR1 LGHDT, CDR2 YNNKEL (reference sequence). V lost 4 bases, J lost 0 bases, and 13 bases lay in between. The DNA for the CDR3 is TGTGCCAGCAGCCCCCAGCTAGGGGGCTCTGGAAACACCATATATTTT. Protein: CASSPQLGGSGNTIYF.

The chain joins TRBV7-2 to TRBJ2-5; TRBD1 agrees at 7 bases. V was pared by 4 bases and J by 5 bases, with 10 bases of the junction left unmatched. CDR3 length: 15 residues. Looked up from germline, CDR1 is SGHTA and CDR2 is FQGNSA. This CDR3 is CASSYQQGKRETQYF. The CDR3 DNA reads TGTGCCAGCAGCTACCAACAGGGGAAGAGGGAGACCCAGTACTTC. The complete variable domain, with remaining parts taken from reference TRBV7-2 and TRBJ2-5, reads GAGVSQSPSNKVTEKGKDVELRCDPISGHTALYWYRQSLGQGLEFLIYFQGNSAPDKSGLPSDRFSAERTGGSVSTLTIQRTQQEDSAVYLCASSYQQGKRETQYFGPGTRLLVL.

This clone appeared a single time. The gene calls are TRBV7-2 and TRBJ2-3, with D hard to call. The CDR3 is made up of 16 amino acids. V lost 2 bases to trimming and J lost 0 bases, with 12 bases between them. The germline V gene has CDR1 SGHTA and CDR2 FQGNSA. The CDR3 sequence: CASSLKTRMSTDTQYF. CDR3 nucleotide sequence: TGTGCCAGCAGCTTAAAGACTCGAATGAGCACAGATACGCAGTATTTT. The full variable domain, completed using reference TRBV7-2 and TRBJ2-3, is GAGVSQSPSNKVTEKGKDVELRCDPISGHTALYWYRQSLGQGLEFLIYFQGNSAPDKSGLPSDRFSAERTGGSVSTLTIQRTQQEDSAVYLCASSLKTRMSTDTQYFGPGTRLTVL.